The clone carrying this TCR beta chain was detected a few times. Its antigen is not known. Germline loops: CDR1 SGDLS, CDR2 YYNGEE. This CDR3 contains 17 residues. The ends were cut back, 3 bases at V and 0 bases at J, with 17 bases in the middle. This sample stems from a study of blood T cells in healthy people across ages. Overall study findings and caveats: Unsorted PBMCs blocked a conclusive comparison of naive and antigen-experienced cells. Older individuals had lower TCR beta diversity per million T cells (the decline was roughly linear).

A J-beta primer mix and a sample-barcoded 5' primer were used in a second PCR of about 6 to 12 cycles. TCRdb redid the calling of the 5' RACE reads with MiXCR, one entry per CDR3 protein. The repertoire has approximately 730,000 distinct CDR3 sequences, roughly 44% of them found once; the top ten carry 20% to 25%. Sequences were obtained from blood. This receptor was taken from a woman aged 55 to 70 in good health. The chain recombines TRBV9 with TRBJ2-3; tentatively, D is TRBD2 (7 bases). This CDR3 reads CASSALKGGGSTDTQYF. The CDR3 nucleotides are TGTGCCAGCAGCGCTCTAAAAGGGGGGGGCAGCACAGATACGCAGTATTTT. Full variable domain (outside the CDR3, taken from reference TRBV9 and TRBJ2-3): DSGVTQTPKHLITATGQRVTLRCSPRSGDLSVYWYQQSLDQGLQFLIQYYNGEERAKGNILERFSAQQFPDLHSELNLSSLELGDSALYFCASSALKGGGSTDTQYFGPGTRLTVL.